This T cell receptor beta chain was documented in a study of shared clonotypes between healthy human individuals. V lost 2 bases, J lost 4 bases, and 5 bases stayed unmatched. The germline V gene encodes CDR1 MDHEN and CDR2 SYDVKM. The CDR3 loop spans 16 amino acids. Libraries were prepared by immunoSEQ multiplex PCR; TCRdb keeps only in-frame clonotypes and omits some of them. The data show about 1 million clones, with 65% to 80% seen just once and approximately 1.3% held by the top ten. The chain joins TRBV28 to TRBJ2-3; 11 bases are shared with TRBD1. The source material was memory CD4+ T cells sorted from blood. Subset noted: CD45RA-negative fraction. This receptor was taken from a man younger than 30 in good health. CDR3 sequence (DNA): TGTGCCAGCAGTTTAATCGGACAGGGGGCCTCAGATACGCAGTATTTT. Protein product: CASSLIGQGASDTQYF. Full variable domain (outside the CDR3, taken from reference TRBV28 and TRBJ2-3): DVKVTQSSRYLVKRTGEKVFLECVQDMDHENMFWYRQDPGLGLRLIYFSYDVKMKEKGDIPEGYSVSREKKERFSLILESASTNQTSMYLCASSLIGQGASDTQYFGPGTRLTVL.